The 14 T cell receptor beta chains in this list originate from one sample, sequenced in a study of blood T cell repertoires in COVID-19 (dated by TCRdb to 2018 to 2021). The library was generated by the immunoSEQ multiplex PCR assay. Drawn from immuneACCESS, this table holds only the in-frame rearrangements with V and J called that TCRdb kept. Clones are partly lost; checked studies trace under half to an unresolved V gene and leave the rest unexplained. The sample yields 55,000 to 60,000 clones; approximately 80% were counted once. The top ten constitute roughly 23% of the sample. The sequencing sample was made of peripheral blood. All receptors derive from a man in his fifties with active or convalescent COVID-19.

V and J are TRBV7-3 and TRBJ2-1; the D gene is possibly TRBD2 (6 bases). The V gene lost 2 bases and the J gene lost 0 bases, with 11 bases spanning the gap. The CDR3 runs 16 residues. Germline assignment: CDR1 SGHTA and CDR2 FQGTGA. CDR3 region: CASSLREHSSYNEQFF. Here the CDR3 DNA reads TGTGCCAGCAGCTTACGGGAGCATAGCTCCTACAATGAGCAGTTCTTC.

J is TRBJ2-3 and V is TRBV4-2, with 8 bases identical to TRBD2. V dropped 3 bases and J dropped 6; count of bases not matched to a gene: 14. This CDR3 contains 17 residues. CDR1 LGHNA and CDR2 YNFKEQ come from the germline V gene. The DNA for the CDR3 is TGTGCCAGCAGCCAGTTCTCCGGGACTAGTTTGGCGGATACGCAGTATTTT. Protein product: CASSQFSGTSLADTQYF.

Notes on this clone: The junction differs from germline at one of its ends, possibly a read error. The V gene is TRBV5-8, the J gene TRBJ2-3; 9 nucleotides agree with TRBD2. The germline V gene has CDR1 SGHTS and CDR2 YDEGEE. The CDR3 covers 11 residues. CDR3 loop: CASSQRGGAIF. In DNA form, the CDR3 reads TGTGCCAGCAGCCAGCGCGGGGGGGCGATTTTT.

A single count supports this clone. Other DNA variants within this sample encode the same CDR3. The rearrangement uses TRBV5-1 and TRBJ2-3; 11 nucleotides match TRBD2. Trimming at V came to 2 bases and at J to 3 bases, leaving 2 bases not matched to a gene. The CDR3 is made up of 15 amino acids. Germline CDR1 SGHRS, CDR2 YFSETQ. DNA for the CDR3: TGCGCCAGCAGCTTTAGCGGGGGGGGAACAGATACGCAGTATTTT. This sequence encodes CASSFSGGGTDTQYF.

The chain joins TRBV19 to TRBJ2-5; the match to TRBD1 covers 8 bases. V gave up 7 bases and J gave up 5 bases; unmatched junction bases: 6. CDR3 length: 13 amino acids. Germline lookup yields CDR1 LNHDA and CDR2 SQIVND (reference sequence). CDR3 DNA sequence: TGTGCCAGTAAGGAAACAGGGGGTGAGACCCAGTACTTC. Protein product: CASKETGGETQYF.

This chain connects TRBV20-1 to TRBJ2-7; TRBD1 is a possible D gene (6 bases). The CDR3 is made up of 11 amino acids. CDR1 and CDR2 from the germline V gene are DFQATT and SNEGSKA (reference sequence). Trimming removed 3 bases from V and 6 bases from J, with 9 bases in between. CDR3 sequence: CSASPRGEQYF. DNA for the CDR3: TGCAGTGCTAGTCCCAGGGGCGAGCAGTACTTC.

This clone was seen only once. The chain links TRBV9 to TRBJ2-3; the match to TRBD2 covers 11 bases. Germline CDR1 and CDR2: SGDLS and YYNGEE. CDR3 length equals 15 residues. J was trimmed by 1 base and V by 2 bases; bases with no gene match: 0. DNA of the CDR3: TGTGCCAGCAGCGTGGGACTAGCGGGCACAGATACGCAGTATTTT. Translated, it gives CASSVGLAGTDTQYF.

The rearrangement links TRBV30 to TRBJ2-5, with unresolved D. Germline CDR1 reads GTSNPN; CDR2 reads SVGIG (reference sequence). The CDR3 has 12 amino acids. V lost 4 bases to trimming and J lost 4 bases, with 10 bases between them. The CDR3 is CAWTSVSETQYF. As DNA, the CDR3 is TGTGCCTGGACTAGTGTGTCAGAGACCCAGTACTTC.

The V gene is TRBV19, the J gene TRBJ1-1; TRBD1 matches at 8 bases. Trimming at V came to 5 bases and at J to 5 bases, leaving 4 bases not matched to a gene. This CDR3 has 13 amino acids. CDR1 LNHDA and CDR2 SQIVND come from the germline V gene (reference sequence). In DNA, the CDR3 is TGTGCCAGTAGTGAACAGGGGGTGACTGAAGCTTTCTTT. As protein: CASSEQGVTEAFF.

The chain uses TRBV7-3 and TRBJ2-1; TRBD1 is a possible D gene (5 bases). CDR3 length equals 15 residues. Germline loops: CDR1 SGHTA, CDR2 FQGTGA. The germline V and J ends were trimmed by 5 bases and 9 bases, with 20 bases remaining between them. This CDR3 reads CASSPQPWGGGEQFF. The DNA for the CDR3 is TGTGCCAGCAGCCCCCAACCGTGGGGCGGTGGTGAGCAGTTCTTC.

The sample holds one count of this clone. The chain carries TRBV7-9 and TRBJ1-4; D remains ambiguous. V lost 3 bases to trimming and J lost 6 bases, with 11 bases between them. The CDR3 contains 14 residues. Germline CDR1 and CDR2: SEHNR and FQNEAQ (reference sequence). In DNA form, the CDR3 reads TGTGCCAGCAGCTTGAGATCCGAAGATGAAAAACTGTTTTTT. The encoded protein is CASSLRSEDEKLFF. Together with reference TRBV7-9 and TRBJ1-4, the CDR3 gives the full variable domain: DTGVSQNPRHKITKRGQNVTFRCDPISEHNRLYWYRQTLGQGPEFLTYFQNEAQLEKSRLLSDRFSAERPKGSFSTLEIQRTEQGDSAMYLCASSLRSEDEKLFFGSGTQLSVL.

The V gene is TRBV6-5, the J gene TRBJ1-1; possible D gene TRBD1, 5 bases. Trimming cost V 7 bases and J 7 bases, with 19 bases left between them. The CDR3 consists of 14 residues. The germline gives CDR1 MNHEY, CDR2 SVGAGI. CDR3 sequence (DNA): TGTGCCAGCAACCCCCCAGGGAGGAGCCTTGAAGCTTTCTTT. It encodes CASNPPGRSLEAFF.

The rearrangement uses TRBV14 and TRBJ2-1; D is uncertain. The germline CDR1 and CDR2 sequences are SGHDN and FVKESK. The V end was cut by 2 bases, the J end by 7 bases, with 15 bases between. The CDR3 loop spans 15 amino acids. The CDR3 protein is CASSQYLKEANEQFF. The DNA of the CDR3 is TGTGCCAGCAGCCAATACTTGAAAGAGGCGAATGAGCAGTTCTTC.

The chain uses TRBV7-9 and TRBJ1-2; 8 bases line up with TRBD1. The trim removed 3 bases at V and 7 bases at J, leaving 13 bases unmatched. CDR3 size: 16 residues. CDR1 and CDR2 (germline): SEHNR, FQNEAQ (reference sequence). The CDR3 bases are TGTGCCAGCAGCTTCAGTTTGGGGCAGGGGGCGGCTGGCTACACCTTC. Translation gives CASSFSLGQGAAGYTF.